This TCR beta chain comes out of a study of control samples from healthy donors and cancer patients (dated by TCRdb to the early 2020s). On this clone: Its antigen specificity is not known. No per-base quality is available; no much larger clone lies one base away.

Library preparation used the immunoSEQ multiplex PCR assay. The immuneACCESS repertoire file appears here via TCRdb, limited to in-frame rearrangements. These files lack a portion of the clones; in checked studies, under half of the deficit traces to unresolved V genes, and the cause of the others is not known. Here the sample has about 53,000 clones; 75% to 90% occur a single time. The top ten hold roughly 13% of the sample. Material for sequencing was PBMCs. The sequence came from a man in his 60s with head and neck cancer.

The DNA sequence reads TGCGCCAGCAGTGACGGACAAAACAATGAGCAGTTCTTC. The resulting protein is CASSDGQNNEQFF. The rearrangement combines TRBV10-1 with TRBJ2-1, with TRBD1 perhaps the D gene, on 5 matching bases. Measured from the cysteine to the phenylalanine, the CDR3 is 13 residues long. The DNA shown is the 39-base CDR3, in frame from base 1. Trimming costs V 3 bases and J 5 bases, and their ends lie 8 bases apart. CDR1 and CDR2 are read off the germline V gene (reference sequence) as WNHNN and SYGVQD.